This T cell receptor (beta chain) was profiled in a study of T cell changes during pregnancy in multiple sclerosis. This clone has just one count. The assay was immunoSEQ multiplex PCR, and TCRdb's table has in-frame clones only and misses some. This sample yields roughly 99,000 clones, of which roughly 92% are seen a single time; 0.78% belongs to the top ten. V was pared by 2 bases and J by 1 base, with 11 bases of the junction left unmatched. Germline V lookup: CDR1 GTSNPN, CDR2 SVGIG (reference sequence). This CDR3 comprises 18 residues. The clonotype originates from a female donor in good health, enrolled as a control in a pregnancy study. The chain combines TRBV30 with TRBJ1-1; 12 bases match TRBD1. Sequences were derived from peripheral blood, sampled in the third trimester of pregnancy. This CDR3 reads CAWSPLFGTGGANTEAFF. Here the CDR3 DNA reads TGTGCCTGGAGTCCACTATTCGGGACAGGGGGCGCGAACACTGAAGCTTTCTTT.